This entry concerns a single T cell receptor (beta chain). The data originate from a study of OX40 agonist ivuxolimab in advanced cancers. Looking at the study overall: At 75% to 90% male, the cohort had a mean age of approximately 60 years, ranging from roughly 20 to 79.

The germline V gene has CDR1 SGDLS and CDR2 YYNGEE. V lost 4 bases and J lost 6, with 11 bases in between. There are 13 residues in the CDR3. Measured with immunoSEQ multiplex PCR; TCRdb has only the in-frame clones, and not every one. The data contain 100,000 to 120,000 clones, around 90% of them singletons. Sequencing was performed on CD4+ or CD8+ T cells sorted from blood, taken in a trial of the OX40 agonist ivuxolimab. The rearrangement links TRBV9 to TRBJ1-5, with D unclear. The TCR was taken from an adult with an advanced solid tumor such as melanoma, head and neck, liver or kidney cancer. This chain's CDR3 is CASSLEGGQPQHF. The CDR3, as DNA: TGTGCCAGCAGCCTGGAGGGTGGTCAGCCCCAGCATTTT.